This passage covers 13 T cell receptor beta chains from one sample sequenced in a study of beta chain features in type 1 diabetes. Whole-study results and caveats: TCRB CDR3s from Type 1 diabetes patients were moderately but significantly shorter in all four CD4+ subsets.

The study reverse transcribed the entire isolated RNA, so it sequenced expressed TCRB transcripts. The repertoire was sequenced with immunoSEQ multiplex PCR; TCRdb's copy has only in-frame clones and lacks some. This table holds around 15,000 clones, more than 65% found once. Antigens for these TCRs are unknown. Sequencing was carried out using Tregs from blood. These receptors all come from a man aged 30-40 years with type 1 diabetes.

The rearrangement joins TRBV5-4 to TRBJ1-2; 8 positions agree with TRBD1. Germline values: CDR1 SGHNT, CDR2 YYREEE (reference sequence). This CDR3 is built from 13 residues. The ends lost 4 bases at V and 7 bases at J; junction bases unmatched: 6. The CDR3 DNA reads TGTGCCAGCAGCCCAGGACAGGGTGTTGGCTACACCTTC. Amino acid sequence: CASSPGQGVGYTF.

The chain is built from TRBV27 and TRBJ2-2, with TRBD1 matching 7 bases. The CDR3 covers 13 residues. The ends lost 8 bases at V and 5 bases at J; junction bases unmatched: 5. CDR1 and CDR2 (germline): MNHEY, SMNVEV (reference sequence). This CDR3 reads CASGSTGTGELFF. The CDR3 DNA is TGTGCCAGCGGATCGACAGGGACCGGGGAGCTGTTTTTT.

V usage is TRBV19 and J usage is TRBJ2-5, with TRBD1 matching over 7 bases. Germline trimming cut 5 bases from V and 2 bases from J; bases unmatched to any gene: 2. The germline gives CDR1 LNHDA, CDR2 SQIVND (reference sequence). The CDR3 is 13 amino acids. The CDR3 spells CASSPTGQETQYF. The CDR3 DNA reads as TGTGCCAGTAGTCCGACAGGGCAAGAGACCCAGTACTTC.

In regard to this clone: The junction departs from the called germline gene at one end, perhaps through a read error. This chain uses TRBV5-1 with TRBJ2-1; TRBD2 matches at 7 bases. CDR3 size: 16 residues. The germline V gene encodes CDR1 SGHRS and CDR2 YFSETQ. CDR3 nucleotide sequence: TGCGCCGGCAGCGCAGGAACGGCGGGAGCGCACAATGAGCAGTTCTTC. It yields the protein CAGSAGTAGAHNEQFF.

The rearrangement links TRBV7-9 to TRBJ2-4; D might be TRBD2 (6 bases). This CDR3 is 14 amino acids long. CDR1 and CDR2 from the germline V gene are SEHNR and FQNEAQ (reference sequence). V was trimmed by 5 bases and J by 3 bases, leaving 11 bases between them. The CDR3 nucleotides read TGTGCCAGCAGCCTTGGGGGGTTCAAAAACATTCAGTACTTC. It specifies CASSLGGFKNIQYF.

This chain uses TRBV30 with TRBJ1-1; D call uncertain. V was trimmed by 3 bases and J by 2 bases, leaving 7 bases between them. CDR3 size: 12 residues. Germline CDR1 reads GTSNPN; CDR2 reads SVGIG (reference sequence). The chain's CDR3 is CAWSPLNTEAFF. CDR3 in DNA: TGTGCCTGGAGCCCTCTTAACACTGAAGCTTTCTTT.

The V call is TRBV30, the J call TRBJ2-1; 15 bases line up with TRBD2. The V gene end was trimmed by 1 base and the J gene end by 7 bases; junction bases not matched to a gene: 2. The germline CDR1 and CDR2 sequences are GTSNPN and SVGIG (reference sequence). The length of the CDR3 is 15 residues. Written as DNA, the CDR3 is TGTGCCTGGAGTGGGGGACTAGCGGGGGGAAATGAGCAGTTCTTC. It encodes CAWSGGLAGGNEQFF.

V usage is TRBV5-6 and J usage is TRBJ2-6; a weak D match, TRBD2 (6 bases). CDR3 length: 16 amino acids. Germline CDR1 is SGHDT and CDR2 is YYEEEE. V was cut by 0 bases and J by 0 bases, with 7 bases left in between. The DNA of the CDR3 is TGTGCCAGCAGCTTGGAGGAGGGCTCTGGGGCCAACGTCCTGACTTTC. It yields the protein CASSLEEGSGANVLTF.

The chain recombines TRBV7-2 with TRBJ1-5; TRBD1 matches at 11 bases. CDR3 length: 17 amino acids. Germline V gene data show CDR1 as SGHTA and CDR2 as FQGNSA. V trimming: 1 base; J trimming: 12 bases; junction bases outside the gene matches: 14. Written as DNA, the CDR3 is TGTGCCAGCAGCTTAGGAGGCGGGGACAGGGGGGTTGGGGGCCAGCATTTT. It specifies CASSLGGGDRGVGGQHF.

This clone was seen a few times. V and J are TRBV5-1 and TRBJ1-2; tentative D call: TRBD1 (6 bases). This CDR3 region has 14 residues. Germline CDR1 is SGHRS and CDR2 is YFSETQ. The ends were cut back, 0 bases at V and 2 bases at J, with 8 bases in the middle. CDR3 protein: CASSLGDTNYGYTF. The CDR3 DNA reads as TGCGCCAGCAGCTTGGGGGACACCAACTATGGCTACACCTTC. The whole variable domain, remainder taken from reference TRBV5-1 and TRBJ1-2, is KAGVTQTPRYLIKTRGQQVTLSCSPISGHRSVSWYQQTPGQGLQFLFEYFSETQRNKGNFPGRFSGRQFSNSRSEMNVSTLELGDSALYLCASSLGDTNYGYTFGSGTRLTVV.

The chain carries TRBV5-1 and TRBJ2-6; D not certain. Germline CDR1 reads SGHRS; CDR2 reads YFSETQ. This CDR3 spans 15 amino acids. Deletions cut 0 bases from V and 0 bases from J, with 4 bases between. The DNA of the CDR3 is TGCGCCAGCAGCTTGGACGGCTCTGGGGCCAACGTCCTGACTTTC. Translating it yields CASSLDGSGANVLTF.

This clone was picked up a small number of times. V and J are TRBV4-2 and TRBJ2-2; 11 bases align to TRBD2. The germline CDR1 and CDR2 sequences are LGHNA and YNFKEQ. Trimming took 2 bases from V and 6 from J; bases not matched to a gene: 8. This CDR3 contains 17 residues. CDR3 sequence (DNA): TGTGCCAGCAGCCAATCACTTAGCGGGGGGGCAGCCGGGGAGCTGTTTTTT. Protein product: CASSQSLSGGAAGELFF.

This clone was observed once. This sequence joins TRBV5-4 and TRBJ2-4, with 7 bases aligning to TRBD1. This CDR3 comprises 14 residues. Germline CDR1 is SGHNT and CDR2 is YYREEE (reference sequence). The trim removed 0 bases at V and 9 bases at J, leaving 6 bases unmatched. This CDR3 is CASSLAYSGGIQYF. In DNA form, the CDR3 reads TGTGCCAGCAGCTTGGCCTACTCAGGGGGCATTCAGTACTTC. The full variable domain, its missing parts supplied by reference TRBV5-4 and TRBJ2-4, is ETGVTQSPTHLIKTRGQQVTLRCSSQSGHNTVSWYQQALGQGPQFIFQYYREEENGRGNFPPRFSGLQFPNYSSELNVNALELDDSALYLCASSLAYSGGIQYFGAGTRLSVL.